The rows below give T cell receptor beta chains drawn from one sample of a study of CD8+ T cells in alopecia areata. Assay: immunoSEQ multiplex PCR; the TCRdb copy retains only in-frame clones and omits some. The profile shows 110,000 to 150,000 clones, less than 70% of them singletons. The sequenced sample was CD8+ T cells sorted from blood, obtained at week 4, from a patient treated with tofacitinib. These receptors all come from a human donor with alopecia areata. The CDR3 runs from the conserved cysteine through the conserved F or W. A D gene is named only where the DNA matches it firmly. Clone size is stated in some rows and not others, as once, few, many or a class when expanded.

size	V	J	D	DNA	CDR3
-	TRBV5-6	TRBJ2-1	TRBD1	TGTGCCAGCAGTCCAACGGGACAGGGGGACAATGAGCAGTTCTTC	CASSPTGQGDNEQFF
-	TRBV2	TRBJ2-7	TRBD1	TGTGCCAGCACGACAGGGGCCTACGAGCAGTACTTC	CASTTGAYEQYF
once	TRBV4-3	TRBJ1-5	TRBD1	TGCGCCAGCAGCCAAGGGACAGGGGGTAATCAGCCCCAGCATTTT	CASSQGTGGNQPQHF
once	TRBV5-1	TRBJ2-1	-	TGCGCCAGCAGCCATACTTTAGGACCCTACAATGAGCAGTTCTTC	CASSHTLGPYNEQFF
-	TRBV4-1	TRBJ1-5	-	TGCGCCAGCAGCCAAGTCTGGGGCAGGGGAGATCAGCCCCAGCATTTT	CASSQVWGRGDQPQHF
-	TRBV4-3	TRBJ1-6	TRBD1	TGCGCCAGCAGCGAAAGTTCCGGGACAGGGAGCTCACCCCTCCACTTT	CASSESSGTGSSPLHF
-	TRBV6-6	TRBJ2-7	-	TGTGCCAGCAGTTATGAGACCCTCTACGAGCAGTACTTC	CASSYETLYEQYF
once	TRBV7-2	TRBJ2-3	-	TGTGCCAGCAGTTCCGGACTAACTTATACGCAGTATTTT	CASSSGLTYTQYF
-	TRBV25-1	TRBJ2-2	-	TGTGCCAGCAGTAAGGGGGGTTTCACCGGGGAGCTGTTTTTT	CASSKGGFTGELFF
few	TRBV29-1	TRBJ2-3	-	TGCAGCGTGAAAGGTACAGGGTTCAAAGATACGCAGTATTTT	CSVKGTGFKDTQYF
-	TRBV9	TRBJ1-1	-	TGTGCCAGCAGCGTAGTCGGCAGAGAAGCTGAAGCTTTCTTT	CASSVVGREAEAFF
-	TRBV13	TRBJ2-7	-	TGTGCCAGCAGCAACGGGGCATGGGGAAGTGATGAGCAGTACTTC	CASSNGAWGSDEQYF
-	TRBV12-5	TRBJ1-5	TRBD1	TGTGCTAGTGGGTTGAGGGACAGGGAGGGTAGCAATCAGCCCCAGCATTTT	CASGLRDREGSNQPQHF
once	TRBV7-3	TRBJ2-3	-	TGTGCCAGCAGCTTAGTGGACTCTAGCACAGATACGCAGTATTTT	CASSLVDSSTDTQYF
few	TRBV7-6	TRBJ1-1	-	TGTGCAGTTTCGGAGGGCTTGAACACTGAAGCTTTCTTT	CAVSEGLNTEAFF
-	TRBV9	TRBJ2-2	TRBD1	TGTGCCAGCAGCGTCGAAACAGGGGGCTCCGGGGAGCTGTTTTTT	CASSVETGGSGELFF
-	TRBV4-1	TRBJ2-5	-	TGCGCCAGCAGCTACGGGCCCCAAAGGCAAGAGACCCAGTACTTC	CASSYGPQRQETQYF
-	TRBV6-4	TRBJ2-1	TRBD1	TGTGCCAGCCGTACCGGGACAGGGGGGAATGAGCAGTTCTTC	CASRTGTGGNEQFF
many	TRBV10-3	TRBJ2-3	TRBD2	TGTGCCAGCAGTTATAGCGGGGCGGCTAGCACAGATACGCAGTATTTT	CASSYSGAASTDTQYF